Listed below are T cell receptor beta chains from one sample, sequenced in a study of T cell clones after liver transplantation. Produced via immunoSEQ multiplex PCR; TCRdb's table is partial and in-frame only. The sample records about 33,000 clones, around 94% being singletons. The starting material was CD8+ T cells from blood, obtained 12 months after liver transplant. The receptors come from a human patient who received a liver transplant. Some T cells could come from the graft donor. Both conserved end residues are trimmed from each CDR3.

length	V	J	CDR3
14	TRBV7-6	TRBJ2-7	ASSPGRGQVSYEQY
10	TRBV2	TRBJ2-7	ASLDSFYEQY
12	TRBV5-6	TRBJ2-5	ASSSPGGPETQY
11	TRBV30	TRBJ2-7	AWSQGESLEQY
11	TRBV10-1	TRBJ2-7	ASSEDRGYEQY
13	TRBV7-9	TRBJ2-7	ASSPRDGSSYEQY
10	TRBV28	TRBJ2-1	ASSLTFDEQF
10	TRBV5-6	TRBJ1-1	ASSPLGAEAF
14	TRBV13	TRBJ2-1	ASSSFGTSGSHEQF
11	TRBV28	TRBJ1-1	ASSLFRNTEAF
11	TRBV4-3	TRBJ2-3	ASSLQSTDTQY
16	TRBV28	TRBJ2-1	ASSLSKGWREGRHEQF
11	TRBV7-2	TRBJ1-5	ASSLSTVQPQH
12	TRBV9	TRBJ1-2	ASSVDDSPHGYT
13	TRBV4-1	TRBJ2-5	ASSHSPGSAETQY
13	TRBV19	TRBJ1-4	ASSIAGRLREKLF
14	TRBV28	TRBJ2-1	ASTLSLAGSYNEQF
10	TRBV7-9	TRBJ2-7	ASSLDILEQY
11	TRBV7-2	TRBJ2-1	ASSQRTGNEQF
13	TRBV10-2	TRBJ2-5	ASRDPGTSKETQY
11	TRBV28	TRBJ2-7	ASRDGAAYEQY
18	TRBV7-2	TRBJ2-7	ASSLASSAMRGLPDGEQY
13	TRBV27	TRBJ2-6	ASQKREGKRNVLT
13	TRBV10-2	-	ASSSNQALPYEQY
14	TRBV28	TRBJ2-7	ASKLGAGALGGEQY
13	TRBV27	TRBJ1-5	ASSPLAGVDQPQH
12	TRBV9	TRBJ2-2	ASGQGANTGELF
12	TRBV18	TRBJ1-3	ASSPSPIENTIY
15	TRBV9	TRBJ1-3	ASSVNMDVDSGNTIY
14	TRBV2	TRBJ2-3	ASKSWELAGVDTQY
13	TRBV2	TRBJ2-1	ASKEARTGDNEQF
13	TRBV4-2	TRBJ2-1	ASSQEVFSYNEQF
15	TRBV19	TRBJ2-1	ASSMNPGLVVLHEQF
12	TRBV5-4	TRBJ1-2	ASSDGSGALPPT
10	TRBV6-5	TRBJ2-7	ASSYNGYEQY
16	TRBV7-2	TRBJ2-7	ASSLGYSSGRINYEQY
14	TRBV5-4	TRBJ2-7	ASSPRTSGLSYEQY
10	TRBV10-2	TRBJ2-1	ATRLALNEQF
13	TRBV4-3	TRBJ2-5	ASSQENRLEETQY
9	TRBV27	TRBJ2-3	ASSDDHTQY
14	TRBV5-1	TRBJ2-1	ASSFGGAGEYNEQF